The rows below give T cell receptor beta chains drawn from one sample of a study of CD8 T cells in Susac syndrome. TCRdb re-derived calls from the immunoSEQ multiplex PCR reads in MiXCR, one entry per CDR3 protein. The sample has about 300,000 distinct CDR3 sequences, 65% to 90% seen once. Sequencing used CD8+ T cells from PBMCs. The receptors were sampled from a human donor with multiple sclerosis. Each CDR3 is given with its conserved first and last residue. D genes are given only for firm matches. Size is omitted from some rows. Given values are once, few, many or a class for expanded clones.

D	size	V	J	DNA	CDR3
TRBD1	-	TRBV30	TRBJ2-7	TGTGCCTGGGACAGGGGGTACTACGAGCAGTACTTC	CAWDRGYYEQYF
-	once	TRBV30	TRBJ1-5	TGTGCCTGGAGGACCCTTGACGGACCCCAGCATTTT	CAWRTLDGPQHF
-	-	TRBV13	TRBJ2-1	TGTGCCAGCAGACACAGGAGCTACAATGAGCAGTTCTTC	CASRHRSYNEQFF
-	-	TRBV5-1	TRBJ2-1	TGCGCCAGCAGCTTGGGTTATCCTGAGCAGTTCTTC	CASSLGYPEQFF
-	-	TRBV9	TRBJ1-5	TGTGCCAGCAGTTCCAATTGGGGAGGGGAGCCCCAGCATTTT	CASSSNWGGEPQHF
-	-	TRBV7-9	TRBJ1-2	TGTGCCAGCAGCTTAGCTCAGCCAACTTATGGCTACACCTTC	CASSLAQPTYGYTF
TRBD2	few	TRBV20-1	TRBJ2-7	TGCAGTGCACCCGGGAGGATCTACGAGCAGTACTTT	CSAPGRIYEQYF
TRBD1	-	TRBV11-1	TRBJ2-6	TGTGCCAGCAGCCCGCGCGTAGGTGGGACAGCTACCCTGTCTGGGGCCAACGTCCTGACTTTC	CASSPRVGGTATLSGANVLTF
-	-	TRBV6-5	TRBJ1-4	TGTGCCAGCAGGGGGGGATCTAATGAAAAACTGTTTTTT	CASRGGSNEKLFF
TRBD1	-	TRBV12-3/TRBV12-4	TRBJ1-1	TGTGCCAGCAGTTTCGCGACAGGGGTAGGCACTGAAGCTTTCTTT	CASSFATGVGTEAFF
-	few	TRBV7-2	TRBJ2-6	TGTGCCAGCAGCTTACTCGGGGGCACTGGGGCCAACGTCCTGACTTTC	CASSLLGGTGANVLTF
-	-	TRBV6-2/TRBV6-3	TRBJ1-2	TGTGCCAGCAGTTACCGACGGTTGGATGGCTACACCTTC	CASSYRRLDGYTF
-	-	TRBV7-6	TRBJ1-4	TGTGCCAGCAGCTTGAGCGCCGTAGTGGGGGGATACAATGAAAAACTGTTTTTT	CASSLSAVVGGYNEKLFF
TRBD2	-	TRBV6-2/TRBV6-3	TRBJ2-3	TGTGCCAGCAGTTACCTAGCGGATACAGATACGCAGTATTTT	CASSYLADTDTQYF
-	-	TRBV29-1	TRBJ2-7	TGCAGCGTCGAAGTGGGAGCCGCCTACGAGCAGTACTTC	CSVEVGAAYEQYF
-	-	TRBV7-8	TRBJ2-7	TGTGCCAGCAGCTCCTCACTAGGGAGCTCCTACGAGCAGTACTTC	CASSSSLGSSYEQYF
TRBD1	-	TRBV4-3	TRBJ1-2	TGCGCCAGCAGCCAAGACTTTTGGGGAGGGACAGGGCTCTATGGCTACACCTTC	CASSQDFWGGTGLYGYTF
TRBD1	-	TRBV7-9	TRBJ2-1	TGTGCCAGCAGCCTTACAGGGGGCTCAAATGAGCAGTTCTTC	CASSLTGGSNEQFF
TRBD1	-	TRBV12-3/TRBV12-4	TRBJ2-5	TGTGCCAGCAACAGAGGGGGCCGAGAGACCCAGTACTTC	CASNRGGRETQYF
TRBD2	-	TRBV7-2	TRBJ2-1	TGTGCCAGCAGCTTGGCCGGACTAGCACAGACGAACAATGAGCAGTTCTTC	CASSLAGLAQTNNEQFF
-	-	TRBV29-1	TRBJ2-2	TGCAGCGTTTTTCGGCAGAACACCGGGGAGCTGTTTTTT	CSVFRQNTGELFF
TRBD1	-	TRBV20-1	TRBJ2-7	TGCAGTGCTGGGAAAAGGGGGCCAGGCTACGAGCAGTACTTC	CSAGKRGPGYEQYF
TRBD1	once	TRBV28	TRBJ2-7	TGTGCCAGCACCCTACAGGGGACGGATTACGAGCAGTACTTC	CASTLQGTDYEQYF
TRBD2	-	TRBV29-1	TRBJ2-7	TGCAGCGTTATAGCGGGAGGGTCCCACGAGCAGTACTTC	CSVIAGGSHEQYF
-	-	TRBV29-1	TRBJ1-1	TGCAGCGTTGTAGCGGCGAACACTGAAGCTTTCTTT	CSVVAANTEAFF